The T cell receptor beta chain described here comes from a study of T-cell reconstitution after alpha-beta-depleted transplantation in children. Notes on the study in general: Counts and diversity of T cells one year after transplant came mostly from newly produced T cells. Recipient T cells and thymic progenitors that survived gave rise to the high TCRbeta diversity observed at day 60 in some patients. Several hundred expanded graft clones reportedly supplied alpha-beta T cells about two months after transplant.

About this clonotype itself: Its target is unknown.

Preparation of the TCRbeta library used unique molecular identifiers. One entry per CDR3 protein results from TCRdb running MiXCR on the PCR reads. The sample has around 45,000 distinct CDR3 sequences, around 56% seen once. CDR3 length: 11 amino acids. The input for sequencing was peripheral blood, taken before TCRalphabeta/CD19-depleted stem cell transplant. This chain uses TRBV12-3 or TRBV12-4 with TRBJ2-1; no reliable D call. The DNA end is a closer match to TRBJ2-7, so the J assignment may be wrong. The receptor was isolated from a boy younger than two with SCID, due to receive a stem cell transplant. CDR3 DNA: TGTGCCAGCAGTATTGACCACGAGCAGTACTTC. This sequence encodes CASSIDHEQYF.